This TCR beta chain was profiled in a study of T-cell memory formation after mild COVID-19. In this sample, this clonotype turned up many times. The antigen remains unidentified. Trimming stripped 4 bases from V and 6 bases from J, with 17 bases between. CDR1 is SGHRS and CDR2 is YFSETQ in the germline V gene. CDR3 length equals 14 residues. TCRdb reprocessed the 5' RACE reads with MiXCR, giving one entry per CDR3 protein. Counted here are about 360,000 distinct CDR3 sequences, 10% to 15% occurring once; the ten biggest clones make up roughly 23%. Broader study findings: The appearance of some responding clones in pre-infection memory suggested that cross-reactive memory joined. Clones that contracted from day 15 to 85 were balanced CD4/CD8, while later expanders leaned CD4+.

This TCR was recovered from a man aged 18 to 35 who had mild COVID-19 (a few samples of this study predate the infection). Cell type and time point are not known. The sample taken for sequencing was PBMCs or a T cell subset sorted from them (not recorded which). The chain uses TRBV5-1 and TRBJ2-7; TRBD1 is a possible D gene (6 bases). The CDR3 spells CASSRQAPRGEQYF. The DNA of the CDR3 is TGCGCCAGCAGCCGACAGGCCCCGAGGGGCGAGCAGTACTTC.